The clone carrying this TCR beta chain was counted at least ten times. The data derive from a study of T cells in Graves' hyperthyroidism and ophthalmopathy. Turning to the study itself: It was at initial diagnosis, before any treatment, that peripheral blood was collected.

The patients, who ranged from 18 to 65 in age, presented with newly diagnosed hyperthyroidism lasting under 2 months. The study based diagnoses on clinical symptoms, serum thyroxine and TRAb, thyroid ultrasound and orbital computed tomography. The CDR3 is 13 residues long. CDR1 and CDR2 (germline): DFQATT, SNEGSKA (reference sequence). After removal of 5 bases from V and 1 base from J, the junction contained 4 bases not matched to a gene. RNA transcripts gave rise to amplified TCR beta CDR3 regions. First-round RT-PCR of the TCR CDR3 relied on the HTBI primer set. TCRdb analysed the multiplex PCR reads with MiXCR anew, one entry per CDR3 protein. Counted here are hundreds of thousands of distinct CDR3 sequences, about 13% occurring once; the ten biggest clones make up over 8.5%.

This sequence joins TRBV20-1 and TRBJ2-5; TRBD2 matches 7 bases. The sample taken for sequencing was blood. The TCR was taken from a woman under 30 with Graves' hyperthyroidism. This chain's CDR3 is CSALLAVQETQYF. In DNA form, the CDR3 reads TGCAGTGCTCTGCTAGCGGTCCAAGAGACCCAGTACTTC.